The clone carrying this T cell receptor (beta chain) was recorded a few times. Antigen unknown. The cDNA 3' end received a ligated oligonucleotide with a UMI. The first PCR ran 4 to 5 cycles with an equimolar RC1.1 and RC1.2 beta primer mix. Separate processing of TCR alpha and beta chains began at the second PCR. TCRdb processed the UMI-ligation and nested PCR reads anew with MiXCR; each CDR3 protein has one entry. Of tens of thousands of distinct CDR3 sequences in the sample, 7.3% were seen once. The data derive from a study of quantifying T cell responses using KT2 cells. Looking at the study overall: Reverse transcription used primers in the TCR alpha and beta constant regions. A predetermined fluorescence threshold ended the second PCR, run as a qPCR. Findings of the study overall: Input KT2 cell number predicted KT2 alpha and beta sequence counts linearly over several orders of magnitude.

Unfractionated PBMC were spiked with known numbers of KT2 clone cells. Trimming cost V 8 bases and J 5 bases; bases outside gene matches: 11. This CDR3 is built from 14 residues. The germline V gene encodes CDR1 LNHDA and CDR2 SQIVND (reference sequence). This sequence was found in a human donor. The rearrangement uses TRBV19 and TRBJ1-1; 7 nucleotides align to TRBD1. Sequencing used PBMCs spiked with cells of the T cell clone KT2. The CDR3 DNA follows: TGTGCCAGTCAAACCACAGGGGATGTAACTGAAGCTTTCTTT. Translated, it gives CASQTTGDVTEAFF.